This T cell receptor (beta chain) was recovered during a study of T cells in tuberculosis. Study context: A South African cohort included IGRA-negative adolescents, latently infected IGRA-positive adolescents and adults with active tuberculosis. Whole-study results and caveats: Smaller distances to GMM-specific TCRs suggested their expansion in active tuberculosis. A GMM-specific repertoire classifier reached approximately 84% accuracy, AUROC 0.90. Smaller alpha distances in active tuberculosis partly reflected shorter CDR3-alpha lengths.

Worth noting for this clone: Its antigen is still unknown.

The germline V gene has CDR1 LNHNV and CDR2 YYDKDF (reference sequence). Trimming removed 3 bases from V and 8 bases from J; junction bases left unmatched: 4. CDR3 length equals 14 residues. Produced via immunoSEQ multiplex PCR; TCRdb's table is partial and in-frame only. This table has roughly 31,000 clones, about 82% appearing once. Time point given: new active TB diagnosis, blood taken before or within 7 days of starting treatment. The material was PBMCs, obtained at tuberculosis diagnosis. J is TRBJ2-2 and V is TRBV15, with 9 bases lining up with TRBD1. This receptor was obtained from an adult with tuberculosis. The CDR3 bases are TGTGCCACCAGCAGCGGGACAGGGTATGGGGAGCTGTTTTTT. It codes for CATSSGTGYGELFF.